These 26 T cell receptor beta chains share one sample of origin, sequenced in a study of T cell responses to AZD1222 COVID-19 vaccine. The method was immunoSEQ multiplex PCR; TCRdb's version includes in-frame clones alone and lacks a portion of them. Here the sample spans about 270,000 clones, almost 95% being singletons. The sequences come from peripheral blood, collected 28 days after the second AZD1222 dose. The receptor source for this set is an adult who received the AZD1222 COVID-19 vaccine.

The rearrangement joins TRBV6-6 to TRBJ2-4; 10 bases map to TRBD2. Germline V gives CDR1 MNHNY, CDR2 SVGAGI (reference sequence). CDR3 length equals 20 residues. V trimming: 5 bases; J trimming: 1 base; junction bases outside the gene matches: 17. The CDR3 region has the DNA TGTGCCAGCAGTCCAACCCCACTAGCGGGACCGGGTGTGGCCAAAAACATTCAGTACTTC. This encodes CASSPTPLAGPGVAKNIQYF.

The V gene is TRBV11-2, the J gene TRBJ2-7, with D tentatively TRBD1 or TRBD2 (5 bases each). V dropped 5 bases and J dropped 5 bases, with 16 bases sitting between them. Germline values: CDR1 SGHAT, CDR2 FQNNGV. The CDR3 runs 14 residues. As DNA, the CDR3 is TGTGCCAGCAGCCGCCGCTGGGGGAAGGACGAGCAGTACTTC. This translates into CASSRRWGKDEQYF.

J is TRBJ1-2 and V is TRBV3-1 (or the pseudogene TRBV3-2), with D uncertain. Germline CDR1 and CDR2: LGHDT and YNNKEL (reference sequence). The CDR3 contains 13 residues. V was cut by 2 bases and J by 13 bases, with 17 bases left in between. CDR3 in amino acids: CASSQTSSGAGTF. The CDR3 DNA follows: TGTGCCAGCAGCCAAACTTCCTCGGGAGCAGGCACCTTC.

The chain carries TRBV6-5 and TRBJ1-4; a weak D match, TRBD1 (6 bases). The CDR3 length is 14 residues. The germline V and J ends were trimmed by 5 bases and 7 bases, with 14 bases remaining between them. Per germline, CDR1 MNHEY and CDR2 SVGAGI. CDR3 protein: CASSRGGSSEKLFF. The CDR3 DNA reads as TGTGCCAGCAGTCGAGGGGGATCTAGTGAAAAACTGTTTTTT.

The chain links TRBV25-1 to TRBJ2-3, with TRBD2 matching 8 bases. Germline V gene sequence: CDR1 MGHDK, CDR2 SYGVNS. The CDR3 has 18 amino acids. V was pared by 3 bases and J by 4 bases, with 15 bases of the junction left unmatched. This CDR3 is CASSELGGGRSQADTQYF. The CDR3 DNA reads as TGTGCCAGCAGTGAGCTAGGCGGGGGGCGCTCACAGGCAGATACGCAGTATTTT.

The J gene is TRBJ2-7, the V gene TRBV5-1, with D perhaps matching TRBD2 (5 bases). The CDR3 has 13 amino acids. Trimming stripped 3 bases from V and 2 bases from J, with 9 bases between. Germline CDR1 and CDR2: SGHRS and YFSETQ. The CDR3 region is CASSSTGTYEQYF. The CDR3 DNA reads as TGCGCCAGCAGCTCAACGGGGACCTACGAGCAGTACTTC.

This chain uses TRBV6-5 with TRBJ1-6; TRBD1 is a possible D gene (6 bases). This CDR3 is 14 amino acids long. The germline V and J ends were trimmed by 4 bases and 10 bases, with 14 bases remaining between them. Per the germline V gene, CDR1 is MNHEY and CDR2 is SVGAGI. The CDR3 reads CASSSPGQGSPLHF. CDR3 DNA: TGTGCCAGCAGTTCCCCGGGACAAGGGTCACCCCTCCACTTT.

The V and J genes are TRBV4-2 and TRBJ2-1, with D possibly matching TRBD2 (5 bases). V was pared by 0 bases and J by 7 bases, with 16 bases between. Germline CDR1 and CDR2: LGHNA and YNFKEQ. The CDR3 contains 16 residues. CDR3 nucleotides: TGTGCCAGCAGCCAAGATCTAGCCACCCAACTAAATGAGCAGTTCTTC. The encoded protein is CASSQDLATQLNEQFF.

The chain recombines TRBV7-9 with TRBJ2-1; tentative D call: TRBD2 (6 bases). V lost 7 bases and J 15 bases, leaving 25 bases between the germline ends. Germline CDR1 is SEHNR and CDR2 is FQNEAQ (reference sequence). The length of the CDR3 is 14 residues. CDR3 bases: TGTGCCAGCACCCCCCTCGCTGGGCGGGGTAGAAGGTTCTTC. Its protein is CASTPLAGRGRRFF. The entire variable domain, with the rest obtained from reference TRBV7-9 and TRBJ2-1, is as follows: DTGVSQNPRHKITKRGQNVTFRCDPISEHNRLYWYRQTLGQGPEFLTYFQNEAQLEKSRLLSDRFSAERPKGSFSTLEIQRTEQGDSAMYLCASTPLAGRGRRFFGPGTRLTVL.

The rearrangement links TRBV7-3 to TRBJ2-3; TRBD2 agrees at 8 bases. Germline-derived CDR1 and CDR2 are SGHTA and FQGTGA. The CDR3 is made up of 15 amino acids. V gave up 5 bases and J gave up 0 bases; unmatched junction bases: 4. The CDR3 loop is CASSLLAASTDTQYF. Written as DNA, the CDR3 is TGTGCCAGCAGCCTACTAGCGGCTAGCACAGATACGCAGTATTTT.

This clone occurred once. The chain is built from TRBV5-6 and TRBJ2-7; D ambiguous. This CDR3 contains 12 residues. Trimming took off 1 base at V and 6 bases at J, with 8 bases between the two ends. Germline assignment: CDR1 SGHDT and CDR2 YYEEEE. CDR3 nucleotide sequence: TGTGCCAGCAGCTTGCAAGGGTTCGAGCAGTACTTC. Translation gives CASSLQGFEQYF.

V usage is TRBV28 and J usage is TRBJ2-2, with a tentative D call TRBD1 (6 bases). Germline assignment: CDR1 MDHEN and CDR2 SYDVKM. The V gene lost 3 bases and the J gene lost 5 bases, with 13 bases spanning the gap. The CDR3 consists of 15 residues. CDR3: CASSLGRGFTGELFF. In DNA form, the CDR3 reads TGTGCCAGCAGTTTGGGTAGGGGGTTTACCGGGGAGCTGTTTTTT.

Concerning this clone itself: Other DNA sequences within the sample encode an identical CDR3. The chain is built from TRBV9 and TRBJ1-1; D not certain. The CDR3 consists of 14 residues. Deletions cut 0 bases from V and 1 base from J, with 7 bases between. Germline CDR1 is SGDLS and CDR2 is YYNGEE. CDR3 nucleotides: TGTGCCAGCAGCGTAGATAGAGAGAACACTGAAGCTTTCTTT. Translating it yields CASSVDRENTEAFF.

The chain combines TRBV24-1 with TRBJ2-7; D unclear. V was cut by 2 bases and J by 4 bases, with 8 bases left in between. The length of the CDR3 is 13 residues. Germline lookup yields CDR1 KGHDR and CDR2 SFDVKD. CDR3 coding DNA: TGTGCCACCAGTGATTCCCGACGGTACGAGCAGTACTTC. The encoded protein is CATSDSRRYEQYF.

The rearrangement links TRBV30 to TRBJ2-1, with no clear D. The CDR3 totals 12 residues. The ends were cut back, 0 bases at V and 3 bases at J, with 3 bases in the middle. Germline loops: CDR1 GTSNPN, CDR2 SVGIG (reference sequence). The CDR3 DNA reads TGTGCCTGGAGTGTGAGCTACAATGAGCAGTTCTTC. Translated: CAWSVSYNEQFF.

The rearrangement links TRBV5-1 to TRBJ2-5; weak D call: TRBD1 (5 bases). Trimming cost V 5 bases and J 5 bases, with 19 bases left between them. CDR3 size: 15 residues. CDR1 and CDR2 from the germline V gene are SGHRS and YFSETQ. DNA of the CDR3: TGCGCCAGCAGTCCACGGCCGCAGGGATGGGAGACCCAGTACTTC. It is translated as CASSPRPQGWETQYF.

The rearrangement uses TRBV3-1 (or the pseudogene TRBV3-2) and TRBJ2-7; 8 positions match TRBD2. Germline V gives CDR1 LGHDT, CDR2 YNNKEL (reference sequence). This CDR3 region has 15 residues. Germline trimming cut 1 base from V and 4 bases from J; bases unmatched to any gene: 6. DNA for the CDR3: TGTGCCAGCAGCCAAGGAAACGGGGGGGAATACGAGCAGTACTTC. This sequence encodes CASSQGNGGEYEQYF.

The chain couples TRBV5-1 to TRBJ1-3, with 8 positions matching TRBD1. The V gene end was trimmed by 0 bases and the J gene end by 0 bases; junction bases not matched to a gene: 2. This CDR3 comprises 16 residues. The germline V gene has CDR1 SGHRS and CDR2 YFSETQ. CDR3 amino acids: CASSLVGQASGNTIYF. For the CDR3, the DNA is TGCGCCAGCAGCTTGGTGGGACAGGCCTCTGGAAACACCATATATTTT.

The J gene is TRBJ1-5, the V gene TRBV2, with a tentative D call TRBD1 (5 bases). The V end was cut by 7 bases, the J end by 6 bases, with 19 bases between. The CDR3 length is 15 residues. Germline V gene sequence: CDR1 SNHLY, CDR2 FYNNEI. This CDR3 reads CASTEGAGGSQPQHF. In nucleotides, the CDR3 is TGTGCCAGCACCGAAGGGGCGGGGGGAAGTCAGCCCCAGCATTTT.

This chain uses TRBV15 with TRBJ2-2, with no clear D. The V end was cut by 0 bases, the J end by 0 bases, with 8 bases between. CDR1 is LNHNV and CDR2 is YYDKDF in the germline V gene (reference sequence). This CDR3 has 16 residues. CDR3 bases: TGTGCCACCAGCAGAGATGTGCTAACGAACACCGGGGAGCTGTTTTTT. It codes for CATSRDVLTNTGELFF. Full variable domain (missing parts from reference TRBV15 and TRBJ2-2): DAMVIQNPRYQVTQFGKPVTLSCSQTLNHNVMYWYQQKSSQAPKLLFHYYDKDFNNEADTPDNFQSRRPNTSFCFLDIRSPGLGDTAMYLCATSRDVLTNTGELFFGEGSRLTVL.

The rearrangement links TRBV7-2 to TRBJ1-6, with TRBD1 as a possible D gene (6 bases). Germline CDR1 reads SGHTA; CDR2 reads FQGNSA. The CDR3 spans 16 residues. Trimming removed 6 bases from V and 3 bases from J, with 15 bases in between. The chain's CDR3 is CASSSNREYYNSPLHF. CDR3 coding DNA: TGTGCCAGCAGTTCAAACAGGGAGTACTATAATTCACCCCTCCACTTT.

The chain has TRBV6-5 and TRBJ2-7; possibly TRBD1 for D (6 bases). The CDR3 is 14 amino acids. CDR1 is MNHEY and CDR2 is SVGAGI in the germline V gene. V gave up 2 bases and J gave up 3 bases, with 11 bases separating them. The CDR3 DNA is TGTGCCAGCAGTTACGGACAGATAGGCTACGAGCAGTACTTC. It translates to CASSYGQIGYEQYF.

The rearrangement uses TRBV5-6 and TRBJ2-7; 7 bases fit TRBD1. This CDR3 is 15 amino acids long. V dropped 3 bases and J dropped 2; count of bases not matched to a gene: 8. Germline-derived CDR1 and CDR2 are SGHDT and YYEEEE. CDR3 region: CASSSITGVAYEQYF. The CDR3, as DNA: TGTGCCAGCAGCTCCATTACAGGGGTGGCCTACGAGCAGTACTTC.

This chain connects TRBV4-2 to TRBJ2-5, with TRBD2 matching 12 bases. V shed 0 bases and J 4 bases; nucleotides not matched to a gene: 9. The CDR3 extends over 18 amino acids. Germline assignment: CDR1 LGHNA and CDR2 YNFKEQ. The CDR3 DNA follows: TGTGCCAGCAGCCAAGATCGGGCTAGCGGGGGGGCAGGAGAGACCCAGTACTTC. Its protein is CASSQDRASGGAGETQYF.

The genes are TRBV27 and TRBJ2-1; no clear D gene. Germline assignment: CDR1 MNHEY and CDR2 SMNVEV (reference sequence). Trimming took 4 bases from V and 9 from J, leaving 10 bases between them. This CDR3 is built from 12 residues. The CDR3 nucleotides are TGTGCCAGCAGTTCCCTGGGTGTTGAGCAGTTCTTC. Its translation is CASSSLGVEQFF.

This rearrangement joins TRBV4-2 to TRBJ1-2, with D uncertain. The CDR3 spans 15 residues. Deletions cut 4 bases from V and 1 base from J, with 13 bases between. From germline, CDR1 is LGHNA and CDR2 YNFKEQ. The CDR3 loop is CASSPGFLGNYGYTF. CDR3 bases: TGTGCCAGCAGCCCGGGGTTTCTGGGTAACTATGGCTACACCTTC.